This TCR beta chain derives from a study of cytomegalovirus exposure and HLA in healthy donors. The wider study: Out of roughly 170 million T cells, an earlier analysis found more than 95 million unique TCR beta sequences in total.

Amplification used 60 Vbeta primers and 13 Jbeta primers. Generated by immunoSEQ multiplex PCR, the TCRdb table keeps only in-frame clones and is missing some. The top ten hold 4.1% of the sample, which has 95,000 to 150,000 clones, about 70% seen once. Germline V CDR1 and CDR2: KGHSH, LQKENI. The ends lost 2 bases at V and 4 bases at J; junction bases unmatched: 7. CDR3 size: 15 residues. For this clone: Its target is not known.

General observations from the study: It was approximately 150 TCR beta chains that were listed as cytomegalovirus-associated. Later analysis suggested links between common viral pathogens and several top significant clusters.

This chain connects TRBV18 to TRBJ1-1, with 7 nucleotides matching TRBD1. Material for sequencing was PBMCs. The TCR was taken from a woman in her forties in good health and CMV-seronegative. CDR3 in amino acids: CASSPRTGGGTEAFF. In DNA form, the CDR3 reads TGTGCCAGCTCACCAAGGACAGGAGGAGGCACTGAAGCTTTCTTT.